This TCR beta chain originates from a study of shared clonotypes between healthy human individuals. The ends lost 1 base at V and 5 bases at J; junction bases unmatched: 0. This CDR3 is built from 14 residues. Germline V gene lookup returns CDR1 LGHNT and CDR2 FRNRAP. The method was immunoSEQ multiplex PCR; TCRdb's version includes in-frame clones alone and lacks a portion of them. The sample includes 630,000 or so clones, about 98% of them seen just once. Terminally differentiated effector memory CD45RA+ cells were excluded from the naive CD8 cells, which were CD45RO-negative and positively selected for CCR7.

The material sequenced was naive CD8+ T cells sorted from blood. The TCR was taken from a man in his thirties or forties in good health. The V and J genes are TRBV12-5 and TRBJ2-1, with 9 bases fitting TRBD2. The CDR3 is CASGLGLADNEQFF. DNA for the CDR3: TGTGCTAGTGGTTTGGGACTAGCGGACAATGAGCAGTTCTTC.